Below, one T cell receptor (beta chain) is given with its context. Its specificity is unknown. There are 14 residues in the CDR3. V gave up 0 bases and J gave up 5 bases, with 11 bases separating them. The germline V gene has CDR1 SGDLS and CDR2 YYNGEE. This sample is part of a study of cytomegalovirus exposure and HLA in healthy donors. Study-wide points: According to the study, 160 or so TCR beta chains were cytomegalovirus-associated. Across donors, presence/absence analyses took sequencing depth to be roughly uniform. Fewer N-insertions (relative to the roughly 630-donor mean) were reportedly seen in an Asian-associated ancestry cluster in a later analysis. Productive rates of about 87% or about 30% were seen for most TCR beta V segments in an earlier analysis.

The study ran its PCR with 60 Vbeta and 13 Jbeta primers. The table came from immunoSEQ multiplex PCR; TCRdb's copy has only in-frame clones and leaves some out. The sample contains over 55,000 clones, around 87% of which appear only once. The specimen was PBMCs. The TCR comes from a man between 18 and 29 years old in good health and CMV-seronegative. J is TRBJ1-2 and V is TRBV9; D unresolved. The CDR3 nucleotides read TGTGCCAGCAGCGTAGCTGGAGGGTTGTATGGCTACACCTTC. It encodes CASSVAGGLYGYTF.